The present T cell receptor beta chain was sequenced within a study of naive and memory T cell subsets. Notes on the study in general: Each distinct alpha or beta sequence counts as one clonotype. TCR counts from RNA may reflect activation-linked expression changes. Findings for naive and memory subsets could not be checked against ground truth.

This clonotype occurred many times. Its cognate antigen is unknown. Germline-derived CDR1 and CDR2 are DFQATT and SNEGSKA (reference sequence). CDR3 length: 15 residues. The J segment lost 4 bases and the V segment lost 3 bases, leaving 6 bases of the junction unmatched. An equimolar mix of two oligonucleotides served as the beta constant-region primer for TRBC1 and TRBC2. The ligated cDNA underwent four PCR rounds using SP2 and nested alpha and beta constant-region primers. An oligonucleotide with the SP2 primer and a 12-nucleotide UMI was ligated to the cDNA 3' end. A single record per CDR3 protein comes from TCRdb applying MiXCR to the UMI-ligation and nested PCR reads. The sample lists 100,000 to 150,000 distinct CDR3 sequences, 35% to 40% occurring once.

The sequence was obtained from a human donor in good health. The J gene is TRBJ2-5, the V gene TRBV20-1; 12 bases are shared with TRBD2. Sequencing was carried out using central memory CD4+ T cells from blood. This chain's CDR3 is CSARLTSGSRETQYF. Here the CDR3 DNA reads TGCAGTGCTAGGTTGACTAGCGGGAGTCGAGAGACCCAGTACTTC.